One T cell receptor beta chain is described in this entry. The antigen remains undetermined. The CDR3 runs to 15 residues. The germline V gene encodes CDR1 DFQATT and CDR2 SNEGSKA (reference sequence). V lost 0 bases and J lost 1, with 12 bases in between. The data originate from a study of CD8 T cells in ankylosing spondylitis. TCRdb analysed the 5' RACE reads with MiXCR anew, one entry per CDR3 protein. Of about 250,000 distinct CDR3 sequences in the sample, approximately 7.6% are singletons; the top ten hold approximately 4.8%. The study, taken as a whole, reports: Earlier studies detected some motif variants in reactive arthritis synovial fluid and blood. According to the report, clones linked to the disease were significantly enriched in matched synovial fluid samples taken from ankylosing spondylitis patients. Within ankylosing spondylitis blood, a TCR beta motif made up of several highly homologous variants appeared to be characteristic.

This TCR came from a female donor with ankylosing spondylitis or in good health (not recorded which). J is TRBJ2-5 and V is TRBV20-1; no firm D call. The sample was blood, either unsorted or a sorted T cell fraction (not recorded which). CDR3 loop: CSARDGGPTQETQYF. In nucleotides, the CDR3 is TGCAGTGCTAGAGATGGTGGACCGACCCAAGAGACCCAGTACTTC.